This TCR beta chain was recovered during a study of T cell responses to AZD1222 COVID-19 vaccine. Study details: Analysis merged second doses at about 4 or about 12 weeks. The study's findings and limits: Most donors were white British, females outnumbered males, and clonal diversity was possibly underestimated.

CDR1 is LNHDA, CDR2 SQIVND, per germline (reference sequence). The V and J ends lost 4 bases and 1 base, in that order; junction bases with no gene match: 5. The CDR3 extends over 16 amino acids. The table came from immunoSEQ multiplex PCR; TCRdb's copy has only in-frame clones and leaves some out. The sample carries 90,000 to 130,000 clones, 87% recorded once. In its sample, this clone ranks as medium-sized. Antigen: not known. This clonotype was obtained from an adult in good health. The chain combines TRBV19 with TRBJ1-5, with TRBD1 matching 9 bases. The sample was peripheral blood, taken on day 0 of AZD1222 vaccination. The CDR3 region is CASSRGTGKSNQPQHF. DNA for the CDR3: TGTGCCAGTAGTAGAGGGACAGGGAAAAGCAATCAGCCCCAGCATTTT.